This TCR beta chain was captured by sequencing in a study of OX40 agonist ivuxolimab in advanced cancers. Sequencing was performed with immunoSEQ multiplex PCR; in TCRdb, only in-frame clones are kept and a portion is missing. Of approximately 40,000 clones listed, around 82% are singletons. Blood draws occurred at baseline, cycle 4 day 1, and cycle 7 day 1. V shed 4 bases and J shed 2 bases, with 13 bases lying between them. Per germline, CDR1 SGHDT and CDR2 YYEEEE. The CDR3 length is 16 residues. The rearrangement joins TRBV5-6 to TRBJ2-6, with D perhaps being TRBD1 or TRBD2 (5 bases each). This sequence was found in an adult with an advanced solid tumor such as melanoma, head and neck, liver or kidney cancer. The source material was CD4+ or CD8+ T cells sorted from blood, sampled in a trial of the OX40 agonist ivuxolimab. The CDR3: CASSQQGTAGANVLTF. The CDR3 region has the DNA TGTGCCAGCAGCCAACAAGGGACGGCTGGGGCCAACGTCCTGACTTTC.